This TCR beta chain emerged from a study of blood T cell repertoires in COVID-19. CDR1 and CDR2 from the germline V gene are MNHEY and SVGAGI. The V gene lost 8 bases and the J gene lost 0 bases, with 10 bases spanning the gap. This CDR3 comprises 14 residues. Clones were read by immunoSEQ multiplex PCR, and TCRdb kept only the in-frame ones, dropping some. The sample has roughly 320,000 clones, about nine tenths seen once. The sequenced material came from peripheral blood. The V call is TRBV6-5, the J call TRBJ1-4; D remains ambiguous. The sequence derives from a woman aged 30 to 39 with COVID-19, enrolled during active disease. The CDR3 DNA is TGTGCCAGCTGCCGGGTGGCAACTAATGAAAAACTGTTTTTT. Translation: CASCRVATNEKLFF.